This T cell receptor (beta chain) was recorded in a study of T cell responses to AZD1222 COVID-19 vaccine. The CDR3 is made up of 14 amino acids. The germline V gene has CDR1 SGHRS and CDR2 YFSETQ. J was trimmed by 1 base and V by 4 bases; bases with no gene match: 2. In the case of this clone: No antigen is known for it.

TCRdb's copy holds only in-frame clones and misses some; the assay was immunoSEQ multiplex PCR. The table has some 170,000 clones, about nine tenths seen once; the top ten hold approximately 4%. Study-wide points: Spike-spanning, vaccine-associated CD4 TCRs were dominant at 160-218 and 743-854. Spike-specific TCR breadth rose after two AZD1222 doses, and depth rose as well. There were repertoire samples only from the period after the peak T cell response. Mostly white British, mostly female donors; authors suggested clonal diversity may be underestimated.

The receptor was isolated from an adult who received the MenACWY meningococcal vaccine as a control. The sequences come from peripheral blood, collected 28 days after the second dose of the MenACWY control vaccine. V usage is TRBV5-1 and J usage is TRBJ2-3; 8 bases agree with TRBD2. DNA of the CDR3: TGCGCCAGCAGCATGACTAGCGGCACAGATACGCAGTATTTT. This encodes CASSMTSGTDTQYF.